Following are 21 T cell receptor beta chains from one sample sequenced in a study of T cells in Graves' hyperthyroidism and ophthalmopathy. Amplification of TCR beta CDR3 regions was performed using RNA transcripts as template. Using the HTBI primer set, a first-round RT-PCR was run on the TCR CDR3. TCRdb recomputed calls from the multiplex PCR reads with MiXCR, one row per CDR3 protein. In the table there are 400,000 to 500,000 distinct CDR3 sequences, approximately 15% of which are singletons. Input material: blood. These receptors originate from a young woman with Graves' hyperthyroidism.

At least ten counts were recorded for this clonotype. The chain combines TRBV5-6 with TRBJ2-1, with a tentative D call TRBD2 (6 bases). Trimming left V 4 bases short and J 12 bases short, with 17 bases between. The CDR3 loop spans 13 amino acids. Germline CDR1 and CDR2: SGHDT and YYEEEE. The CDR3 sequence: CASSTRDSLWQFF. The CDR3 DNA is TGTGCCAGCAGCACTAGGGACTCCCTATGGCAGTTCTTC.

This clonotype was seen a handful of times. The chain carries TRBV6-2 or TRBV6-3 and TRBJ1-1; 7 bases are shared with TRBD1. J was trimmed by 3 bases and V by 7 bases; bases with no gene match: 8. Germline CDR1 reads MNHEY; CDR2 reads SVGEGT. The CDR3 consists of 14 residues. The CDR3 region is CASTNRGEDTEAFF. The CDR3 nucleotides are TGTGCCAGCACCAACAGGGGAGAGGACACTGAAGCTTTCTTT.

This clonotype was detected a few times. CDR3 DNA: TGTGCCAGCAGTTTATGGGACAGGGGGGGGTACAATGAGCAGTTCTTC. Translation: CASSLWDRGGYNEQFF. The chain couples TRBV28 to TRBJ2-1, with 10 bases lining up with TRBD1. The V and J ends lost 0 bases and 4 bases, in that order; junction bases with no gene match: 3. There are 16 residues in the CDR3. Per the germline V gene, CDR1 is MDHEN and CDR2 is SYDVKM.

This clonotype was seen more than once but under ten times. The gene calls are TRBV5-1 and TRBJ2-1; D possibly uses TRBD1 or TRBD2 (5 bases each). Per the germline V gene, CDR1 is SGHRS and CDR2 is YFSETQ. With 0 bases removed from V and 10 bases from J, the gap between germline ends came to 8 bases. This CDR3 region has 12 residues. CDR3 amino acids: CASSLEGTEQFF. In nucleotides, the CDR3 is TGCGCCAGCAGCTTGGAGGGGACGGAGCAGTTCTTC.

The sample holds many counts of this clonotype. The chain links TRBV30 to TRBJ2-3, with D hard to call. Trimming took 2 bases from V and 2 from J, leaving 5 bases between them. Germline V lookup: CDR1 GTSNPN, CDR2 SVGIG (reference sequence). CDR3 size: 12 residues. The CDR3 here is CAWSPHTDTQYF. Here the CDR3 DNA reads TGTGCCTGGAGTCCGCACACAGATACGCAGTATTTT.

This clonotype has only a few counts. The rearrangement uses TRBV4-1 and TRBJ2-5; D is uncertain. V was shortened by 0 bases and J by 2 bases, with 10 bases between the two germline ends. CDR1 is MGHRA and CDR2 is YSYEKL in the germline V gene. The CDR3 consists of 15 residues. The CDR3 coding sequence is TGCGCCAGCAGCCAAGAAGAAGGCCGTCAAGAGACCCAGTACTTC. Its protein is CASSQEEGRQETQYF.

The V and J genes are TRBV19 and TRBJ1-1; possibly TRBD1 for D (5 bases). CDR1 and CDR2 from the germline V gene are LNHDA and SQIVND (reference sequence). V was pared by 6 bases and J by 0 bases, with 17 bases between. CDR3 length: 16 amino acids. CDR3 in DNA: TGTGCCAGTAGGGGAGACCGCGGACACTTGAACACTGAAGCTTTCTTT. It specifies CASRGDRGHLNTEAFF.

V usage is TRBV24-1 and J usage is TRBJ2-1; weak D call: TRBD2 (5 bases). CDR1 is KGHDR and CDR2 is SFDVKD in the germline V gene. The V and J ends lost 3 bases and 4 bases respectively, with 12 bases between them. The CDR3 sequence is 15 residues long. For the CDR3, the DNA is TGTGCCACCAGTGATCCCTACGGCGGGTACAATGAGCAGTTCTTC. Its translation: CATSDPYGGYNEQFF.

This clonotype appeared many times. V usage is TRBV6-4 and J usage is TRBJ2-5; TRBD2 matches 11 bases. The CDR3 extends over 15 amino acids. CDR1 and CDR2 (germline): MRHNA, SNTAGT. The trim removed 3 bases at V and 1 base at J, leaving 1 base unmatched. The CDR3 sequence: CASSEGTSGQETQYF. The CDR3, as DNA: TGTGCCAGCAGTGAAGGGACTAGCGGCCAAGAGACCCAGTACTTC.

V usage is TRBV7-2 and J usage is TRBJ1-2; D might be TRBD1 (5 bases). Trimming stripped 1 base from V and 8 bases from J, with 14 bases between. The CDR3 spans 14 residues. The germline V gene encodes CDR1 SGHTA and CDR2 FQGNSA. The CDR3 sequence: CASSLGAQGPGYTF. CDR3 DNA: TGTGCCAGCAGCTTAGGGGCTCAGGGCCCCGGCTACACCTTC.

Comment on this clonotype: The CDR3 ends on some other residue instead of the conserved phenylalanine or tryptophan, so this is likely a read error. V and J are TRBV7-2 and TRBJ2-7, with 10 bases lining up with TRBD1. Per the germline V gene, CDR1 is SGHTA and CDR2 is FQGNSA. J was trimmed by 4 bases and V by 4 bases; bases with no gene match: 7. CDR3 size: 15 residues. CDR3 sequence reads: CASSSTGTGVYEQYL. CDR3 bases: TGTGCCAGCAGCTCTACCGGGACAGGGGTTTACGAGCAGTACCTC.

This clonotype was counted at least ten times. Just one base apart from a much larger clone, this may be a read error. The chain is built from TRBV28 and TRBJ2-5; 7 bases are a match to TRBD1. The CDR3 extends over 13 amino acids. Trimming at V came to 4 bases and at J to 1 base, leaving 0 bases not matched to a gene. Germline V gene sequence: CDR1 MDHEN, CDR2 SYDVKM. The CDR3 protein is CASSWDSQETQYF. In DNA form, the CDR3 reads TGTGCCAGCAGTTGGGACAGCCAAGAGACCCAGTACTTC.

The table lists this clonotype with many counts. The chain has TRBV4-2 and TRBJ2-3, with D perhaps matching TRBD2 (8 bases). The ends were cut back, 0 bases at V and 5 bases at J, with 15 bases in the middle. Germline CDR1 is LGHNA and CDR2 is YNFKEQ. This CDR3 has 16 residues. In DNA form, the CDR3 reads TGTGCCAGCAGCCAAGATAGCGGGACAGACCTAGATACGCAGTATTTT. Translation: CASSQDSGTDLDTQYF.

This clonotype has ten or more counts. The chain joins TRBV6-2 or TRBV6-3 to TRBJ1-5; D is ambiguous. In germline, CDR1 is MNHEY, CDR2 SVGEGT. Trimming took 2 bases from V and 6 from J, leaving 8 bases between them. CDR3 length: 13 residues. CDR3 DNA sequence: TGTGCCAGCAGTTACCCCGGCAGTCAGCCCCAGCATTTT. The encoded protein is CASSYPGSQPQHF.

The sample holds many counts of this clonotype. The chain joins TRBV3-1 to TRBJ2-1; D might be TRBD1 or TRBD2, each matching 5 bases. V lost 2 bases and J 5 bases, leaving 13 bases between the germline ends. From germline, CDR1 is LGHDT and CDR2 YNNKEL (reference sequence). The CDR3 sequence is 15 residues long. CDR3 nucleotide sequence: TGTGCCAGCAGCCAAATGTTGGGACGGGACAATGAGCAGTTCTTC. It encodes CASSQMLGRDNEQFF.

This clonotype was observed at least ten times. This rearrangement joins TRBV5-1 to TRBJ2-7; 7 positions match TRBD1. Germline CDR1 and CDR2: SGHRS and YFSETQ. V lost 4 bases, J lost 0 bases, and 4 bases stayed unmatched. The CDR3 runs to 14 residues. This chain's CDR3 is CASSVGQISYEQYF. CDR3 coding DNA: TGCGCCAGCAGCGTGGGACAGATCTCCTACGAGCAGTACTTC.

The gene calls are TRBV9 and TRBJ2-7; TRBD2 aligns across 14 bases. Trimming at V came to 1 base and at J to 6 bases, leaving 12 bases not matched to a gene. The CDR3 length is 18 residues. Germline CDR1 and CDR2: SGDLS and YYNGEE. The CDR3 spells CASSVTSGLAGGEGEQYF. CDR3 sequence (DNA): TGTGCCAGCAGCGTAACCTCCGGACTAGCGGGAGGAGAGGGCGAGCAGTACTTC. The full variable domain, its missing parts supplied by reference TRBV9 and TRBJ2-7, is DSGVTQTPKHLITATGQRVTLRCSPRSGDLSVYWYQQSLDQGLQFLIQYYNGEERAKGNILERFSAQQFPDLHSELNLSSLELGDSALYFCASSVTSGLAGGEGEQYFGPGTRLTVT.

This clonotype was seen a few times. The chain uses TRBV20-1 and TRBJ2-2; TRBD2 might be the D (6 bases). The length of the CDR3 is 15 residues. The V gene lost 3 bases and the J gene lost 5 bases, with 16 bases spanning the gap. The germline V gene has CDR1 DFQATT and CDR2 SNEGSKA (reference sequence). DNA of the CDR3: TGCAGTGCTAGTAAACGGGAGTCTTGGACCGGGGAGCTGTTTTTT. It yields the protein CSASKRESWTGELFF.

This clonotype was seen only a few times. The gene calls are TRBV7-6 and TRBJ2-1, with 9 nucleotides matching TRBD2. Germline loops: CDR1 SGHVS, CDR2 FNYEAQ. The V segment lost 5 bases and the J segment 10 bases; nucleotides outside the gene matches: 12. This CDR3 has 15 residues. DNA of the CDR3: TGTGCCAGCAGCCCAGGCGGGAGGGCCGCGCAGGAGCAGTTCTTC. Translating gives CASSPGGRAAQEQFF.

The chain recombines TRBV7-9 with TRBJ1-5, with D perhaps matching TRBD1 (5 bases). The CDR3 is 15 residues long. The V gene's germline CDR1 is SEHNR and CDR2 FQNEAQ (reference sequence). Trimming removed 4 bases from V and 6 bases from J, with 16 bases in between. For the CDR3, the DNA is TGTGCCAGCAGCTCGGGACCGGGATACGGTCAGCCCCAGCATTTT. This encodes CASSSGPGYGQPQHF.

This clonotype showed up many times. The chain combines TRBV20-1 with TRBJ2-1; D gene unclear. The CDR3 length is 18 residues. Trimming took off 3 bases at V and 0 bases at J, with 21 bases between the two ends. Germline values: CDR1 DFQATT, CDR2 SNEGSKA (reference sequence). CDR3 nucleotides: TGCAGTGCTAGCACTATGTTTGACTTGACCCTCTCCTACAATGAGCAGTTCTTC. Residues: CSASTMFDLTLSYNEQFF.